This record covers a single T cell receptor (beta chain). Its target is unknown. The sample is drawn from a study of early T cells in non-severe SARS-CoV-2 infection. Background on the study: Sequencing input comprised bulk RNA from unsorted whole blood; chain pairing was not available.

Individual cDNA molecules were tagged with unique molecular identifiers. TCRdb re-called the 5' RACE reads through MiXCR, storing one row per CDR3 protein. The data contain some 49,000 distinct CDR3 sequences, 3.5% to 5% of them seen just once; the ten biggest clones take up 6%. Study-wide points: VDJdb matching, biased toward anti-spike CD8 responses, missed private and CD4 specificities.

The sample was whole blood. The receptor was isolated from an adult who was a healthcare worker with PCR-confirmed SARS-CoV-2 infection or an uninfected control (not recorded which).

Here the CDR3 reads CASSLVGGSNQPQHF. CDR3 bases: TGTGCCAGCAGCTTGGTCGGGGGAAGCAATCAGCCCCAGCATTTT. The chain links TRBV5-5 to TRBJ1-5, with D maybe TRBD1 (5 bases). Trimming removed 0 bases at V and 1 base at J, with 8 bases between. This CDR3 has 15 amino acids. CDR1 is SGHKS and CDR2 is YYEKEE in the germline V gene (reference sequence).